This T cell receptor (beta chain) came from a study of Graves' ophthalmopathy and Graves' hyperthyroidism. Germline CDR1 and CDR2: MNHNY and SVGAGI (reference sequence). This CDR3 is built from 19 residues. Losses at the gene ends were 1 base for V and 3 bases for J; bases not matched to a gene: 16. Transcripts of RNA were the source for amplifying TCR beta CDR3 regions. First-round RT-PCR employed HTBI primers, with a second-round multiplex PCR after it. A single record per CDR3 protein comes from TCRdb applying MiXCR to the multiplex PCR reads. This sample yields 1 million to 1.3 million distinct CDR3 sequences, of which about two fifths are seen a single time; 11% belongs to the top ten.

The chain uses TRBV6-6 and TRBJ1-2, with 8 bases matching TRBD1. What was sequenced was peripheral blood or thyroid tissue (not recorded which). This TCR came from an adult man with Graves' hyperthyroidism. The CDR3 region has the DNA TGTGCCAGCAGTTACTTTTCGGACAGGGCCAACGACAAGGACTATGGCTACACCTTC. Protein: CASSYFSDRANDKDYGYTF.